The 29 T cell receptor beta chains listed next were all sequenced from one sample in a study of blood T cell repertoires in COVID-19. Assay used: immunoSEQ multiplex PCR; TCRdb lists only in-frame clones, some missing. Among over 80,000 clones listed, 75% to 90% were seen once. The sample was peripheral blood. All receptors derive from a man older than 75 with active or convalescent COVID-19.

V is TRBV29-1 and J is TRBJ1-1, with D perhaps TRBD1 (6 bases). Trimming pared 4 bases from V and 2 bases from J, leaving 14 bases between. Germline V gene sequence: CDR1 SQVTM, CDR2 ANQGSEA. The CDR3 sequence is 14 residues long. The CDR3 is CSVGWGQVNTEAFF. CDR3 nucleotide sequence: TGCAGCGTTGGATGGGGACAAGTCAACACTGAAGCTTTCTTT.

This chain connects TRBV30 to TRBJ1-3, with D possibly being TRBD1 (5 bases). Germline loops: CDR1 GTSNPN, CDR2 SVGIG (reference sequence). The V gene lost 7 bases and the J gene lost 0 bases, with 13 bases spanning the gap. CDR3 length: 14 residues. The CDR3 protein is CASSAGTSGNTIYF. CDR3 DNA sequence: TGTGCCTCCAGCGCGGGGACCTCTGGAAACACCATATATTTT.

This clone was observed a few times. The rearrangement links TRBV2 to TRBJ1-3; no clear D gene. Trimming shortened V by 1 base and J by 0 bases, and 4 bases separated the two germline ends. Germline V CDR1 and CDR2: SNHLY, FYNNEI. The CDR3 loop spans 14 amino acids. Here the CDR3 reads CASSEGASGNTIYF. Here the CDR3 DNA reads TGTGCCAGCAGTGAAGGGGCCTCTGGAAACACCATATATTTT.

This clone appeared a few times. The chain recombines TRBV4-2 with TRBJ2-7, with 11 positions matching TRBD2. Germline CDR1 reads LGHNA; CDR2 reads YNFKEQ. With V trimmed by 0 bases and J by 3 bases, 4 bases remained unmatched. The CDR3 runs to 16 residues. The CDR3 region is CASSQDQTSGSYEQYF. The CDR3, as DNA: TGTGCCAGCAGCCAAGATCAAACTAGCGGGAGCTACGAGCAGTACTTC.

The V gene is TRBV5-1, the J gene TRBJ2-7; 8 nucleotides align to TRBD1. CDR3 length equals 14 residues. Germline CDR1 is SGHRS and CDR2 is YFSETQ. The J segment lost 3 bases and the V segment lost 2 bases, leaving 4 bases of the junction unmatched. The CDR3: CASSFVQGGYEQYF. DNA of the CDR3: TGCGCCAGCAGCTTTGTACAGGGGGGCTACGAGCAGTACTTC.

The chain recombines TRBV19 with TRBJ1-5; 10 bases fit TRBD1. The CDR3 totals 14 residues. V lost 5 bases to trimming and J lost 5 bases; unmatched junction nucleotides: 3. CDR1 and CDR2 (germline): LNHDA, SQIVND (reference sequence). The CDR3: CASSGQGEDQPQHF. CDR3 coding DNA: TGTGCCAGTAGTGGACAGGGGGAGGATCAGCCCCAGCATTTT.

This clone was observed a few times. This chain uses TRBV6-6 with TRBJ1-2; 7 nucleotides match TRBD1. V shed 2 bases and J 1 base; nucleotides not matched to a gene: 7. Germline-derived CDR1 and CDR2 are MNHNY and SVGAGI (reference sequence). The CDR3 has 16 residues. DNA for the CDR3: TGTGCCAGCAGTTACGGGGACAGAAATAGTAACTATGGCTACACCTTC. This translates into CASSYGDRNSNYGYTF.

The V and J genes are TRBV5-4 and TRBJ2-7, with TRBD2 matching 10 bases. The junction had 9 bases not matched to a gene; V was cut back by 3 bases and J by 6 bases. This CDR3 spans 15 amino acids. Germline values: CDR1 SGHNT, CDR2 YYREEE (reference sequence). CDR3 sequence (DNA): TGTGCCAGCAGCTCCCCCGGGACTAGCGATTCCGAGCAGTACTTC. This codes for CASSSPGTSDSEQYF.

V usage is TRBV7-2 and J usage is TRBJ1-1; no definite D call. V was clipped by 2 bases and J by 5 bases, with 15 bases between them. The CDR3 has 15 residues. Germline assignment: CDR1 SGHTA and CDR2 FQGNSA. As DNA, the CDR3 is TGTGCCAGCAGCTTAACAGCGGGCGTTGGTACTGAAGCTTTCTTT. Translated, it gives CASSLTAGVGTEAFF.

The chain combines TRBV4-2 with TRBJ2-3; D possibly corresponds to TRBD2 (6 bases). The CDR3 spans 14 residues. The V gene's germline CDR1 is LGHNA and CDR2 YNFKEQ. The V gene lost 3 bases and the J gene lost 2 bases, with 9 bases spanning the gap. As DNA, the CDR3 is TGTGCCAGCAGCCAGGGACTTCCCACAGATACGCAGTATTTT. It is translated as CASSQGLPTDTQYF.

The chain employs TRBV28 and TRBJ2-1, with TRBD2 identical over 15 bases. V was clipped by 6 bases and J by 7 bases; unmatched bases: 7. Germline values: CDR1 MDHEN, CDR2 SYDVKM. The CDR3 is 16 amino acids. The DNA for the CDR3 is TGTGCCAGCAGGGGGACTAGCGGGAGGCCGGTGAATGAGCAGTTCTTC. Translating gives CASRGTSGRPVNEQFF.

The CDR3 here is CASSQEAGGIYNSPLHF. CDR3 coding DNA: TGCGCCAGCAGCCAAGAGGCAGGAGGTATCTATAATTCACCCCTCCACTTT. The rearrangement links TRBV4-3 to TRBJ1-6; the D is unclear. Germline V gives CDR1 LGHNA, CDR2 YSLEER. The CDR3 consists of 17 residues. The V end lost 0 bases, the J end lost 3 bases, and 12 bases lay between the germline ends.

The CDR3 bases are TGTGCCAGCAGCTTTGGGACAGCTTATGGCTACACCTTC. As protein: CASSFGTAYGYTF. This chain links TRBV7-2 with TRBJ1-2; 7 nucleotides line up with TRBD1. With V trimmed by 3 bases and J by 5 bases, 3 bases remained unmatched. Germline V gene data show CDR1 as SGHTA and CDR2 as FQGNSA. The CDR3 length is 13 residues.

The chain links TRBV19 to TRBJ2-3; D remains ambiguous. Germline CDR1 is LNHDA and CDR2 is SQIVND (reference sequence). The CDR3 sequence is 13 residues long. V lost 3 bases and J lost 2, with 6 bases in between. CDR3 in amino acids: CASSIKLTDTQYF. The CDR3 bases are TGTGCCAGTAGTATCAAACTCACAGATACGCAGTATTTT.

The chain is built from TRBV5-4 and TRBJ2-7, with 7 bases aligning to TRBD2. This CDR3 spans 15 amino acids. The germline CDR1 and CDR2 sequences are SGHNT and YYREEE (reference sequence). V lost 0 bases to trimming and J lost 1 base; unmatched junction nucleotides: 4. CDR3 sequence reads: CASSLEASGSYEQYF. In nucleotides, the CDR3 is TGTGCCAGCAGCTTGGAGGCTAGCGGATCCTACGAGCAGTACTTC.

The chain recombines TRBV6-5 with TRBJ2-3, with TRBD2 identical over 13 bases. Germline V CDR1 and CDR2: MNHEY, SVGAGI. The CDR3 runs 15 residues. J gave up 4 bases and V 4 bases, and 2 bases lay outside the gene matches. The CDR3 region is CASSSTSGRPDTQYF. The CDR3 DNA reads as TGTGCCAGCAGTTCGACTAGCGGGAGGCCAGATACGCAGTATTTT.

The rearrangement links TRBV6-1 to TRBJ2-7, with 9 bases aligning to TRBD1. Unmatched junction bases numbered 9, after V lost 4 bases and J lost 2 bases. Germline CDR1 and CDR2: MNHNS and SASEGT. The CDR3 has 16 residues. This CDR3 is CASSAGGGDRAYEQYF. The CDR3 bases are TGTGCCAGCAGTGCGGGGGGAGGGGACAGGGCCTACGAGCAGTACTTC.

The chain has TRBV7-3 and TRBJ2-7, with 13 bases that match TRBD2. The CDR3 loop spans 17 amino acids. V lost 2 bases and J lost 0; bases outside the gene matches: 4. The V gene's germline CDR1 is SGHTA and CDR2 FQGTGA. CDR3 protein: CASSLSGLAGDSYEQYF. CDR3 coding DNA: TGTGCCAGCAGCTTATCTGGACTAGCGGGAGACTCCTACGAGCAGTACTTC.

This clone was observed once. The gene calls are TRBV24-1 and TRBJ2-6; 12 bases are shared with TRBD1. V lost 4 bases, J lost 3 bases, and 9 bases stayed unmatched. The V gene's germline CDR1 is KGHDR and CDR2 SFDVKD. The CDR3 totals 19 residues. The CDR3 DNA reads as TGTGCCACCAGTGACTCCCGGGGACAGGGGGCAGGTGGGGCCAACGTCCTGACTTTC. Its translation: CATSDSRGQGAGGANVLTF.

V gene TRBV19 combines with J gene TRBJ1-6; tentatively, D is TRBD1 (6 bases). CDR1 LNHDA and CDR2 SQIVND come from the germline V gene (reference sequence). The CDR3 length is 16 residues. V lost 7 bases and J lost 7, with 20 bases in between. The CDR3 DNA sequence: TGTGCCAGTACCAGGGGTAGTACGGAACCCAATTCACCCCTCCACTTT. Encoded protein: CASTRGSTEPNSPLHF.

This chain links TRBV9 with TRBJ2-2; 9 bases fit TRBD2. V gave up 0 bases and J gave up 7 bases; unmatched junction bases: 10. The V gene's germline CDR1 is SGDLS and CDR2 YYNGEE. CDR3 length equals 17 residues. CDR3 amino acids: CASSVGGLAGSNGELFF. CDR3 nucleotides: TGTGCCAGCAGCGTAGGGGGGCTAGCGGGGTCGAACGGGGAGCTGTTTTTT.

This sequence joins TRBV29-1 and TRBJ2-3; 11 positions match TRBD2. CDR3 length equals 16 residues. V dropped 4 bases and J dropped 2; count of bases not matched to a gene: 8. Germline-derived CDR1 and CDR2 are SQVTM and ANQGSEA. The CDR3 bases are TGCAGCGTTGTAGGGACTAGCGGATATCCCACAGATACGCAGTATTTT. Translation gives CSVVGTSGYPTDTQYF.

Here the CDR3 DNA reads TGTGCCTGGAGTGTAATCTACTCTGGGGCCAACGTCCTGACTTTC. Protein sequence: CAWSVIYSGANVLTF. J is TRBJ2-6 and V is TRBV30; D remains ambiguous. CDR1 is GTSNPN and CDR2 is SVGIG in the germline V gene (reference sequence). This CDR3 is 15 amino acids long. V was shortened by 0 bases and J by 0 bases, with 6 bases between the two germline ends.

The rearrangement links TRBV6-6 to TRBJ2-5; 7 positions match TRBD1. CDR1 is MNHNY and CDR2 is SVGAGI in the germline V gene (reference sequence). CDR3 length: 13 residues. The J segment lost 3 bases and the V segment lost 6 bases, leaving 4 bases of the junction unmatched. Written as DNA, the CDR3 is TGTGCCAGCAGCTTCGACAGGGAAGAGACCCAGTACTTC. Its translation is CASSFDREETQYF.

The rearrangement joins TRBV28 to TRBJ1-2; TRBD1 agrees at 7 bases. The CDR3 is 13 amino acids. The V segment lost 7 bases and the J segment 8 bases; nucleotides outside the gene matches: 10. Germline lookup yields CDR1 MDHEN and CDR2 SYDVKM. CDR3 sequence (DNA): TGTGCCAGCATCAGGGGGAGTTACGGGGGCTACACCTTC. Its translation: CASIRGSYGGYTF.

The chain carries TRBV5-1 and TRBJ1-6; a weak D match, TRBD1 (5 bases). Deletions cut 0 bases from V and 8 bases from J, with 12 bases between. Germline CDR1 and CDR2: SGHRS and YFSETQ. The CDR3 runs 15 residues. The CDR3 loop is CASSLGGGVDSPLHF. The CDR3 DNA reads as TGCGCCAGCAGCTTGGGAGGAGGGGTGGATTCACCCCTCCACTTT.

The chain's CDR3 is CASSRGTGKLFF. CDR3 nucleotide sequence: TGTGCCAGCAGTAGGGGGACAGGGAAACTGTTTTTT. The rearrangement links TRBV12-3 or TRBV12-4 to TRBJ1-4; TRBD1 aligns across 9 bases. The junction had 3 bases not matched to a gene; V was cut back by 5 bases and J by 11 bases. The CDR3 extends over 12 amino acids.

V and J are TRBV5-1 and TRBJ2-2, with 10 bases that match TRBD2. Germline V lookup: CDR1 SGHRS, CDR2 YFSETQ. Trimming removed 5 bases from V and 3 bases from J; junction bases left unmatched: 4. The CDR3 length is 15 residues. The CDR3 region has the DNA TGCGCCAGCAGTACAGCGGGAGGGTACACCGGGGAGCTGTTTTTT. Residues: CASSTAGGYTGELFF.

The rearrangement uses TRBV2 and TRBJ1-5; 10 bases fit TRBD1. V shed 5 bases and J 1 base; nucleotides not matched to a gene: 2. Germline CDR1 is SNHLY and CDR2 is FYNNEI. The CDR3 covers 15 residues. CDR3 DNA sequence: TGTGCCAGCAGTTGGACAGGGGGAAGCAATCAGCCCCAGCATTTT. This gives the protein CASSWTGGSNQPQHF.